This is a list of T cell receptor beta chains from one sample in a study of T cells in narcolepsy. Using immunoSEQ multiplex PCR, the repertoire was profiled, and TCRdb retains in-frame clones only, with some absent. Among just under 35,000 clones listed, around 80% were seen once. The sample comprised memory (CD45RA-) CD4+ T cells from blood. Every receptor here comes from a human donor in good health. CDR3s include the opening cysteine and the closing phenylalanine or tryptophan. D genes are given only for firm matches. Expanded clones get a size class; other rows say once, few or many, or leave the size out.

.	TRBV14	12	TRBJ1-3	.	CASSQGRNTIYF	TGTGCCAGCAGCCAAGGTAGAAACACCATATATTTT
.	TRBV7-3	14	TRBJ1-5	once	CASSSRHENQPQHF	TGTGCCAGCAGCTCCAGACACGAAAATCAGCCCCAGCATTTT
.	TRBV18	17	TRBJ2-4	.	CASSPPSRGGTKNIQYF	TGTGCCAGCTCACCACCATCCAGGGGGGGGACCAAAAACATTCAGTACTTC
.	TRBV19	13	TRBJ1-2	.	CASRTAGVYGYTF	TGTGCCAGCCGCACCGCAGGGGTCTATGGCTACACCTTC
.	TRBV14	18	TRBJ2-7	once	CASSQGLPPGSYAYEQYF	TGTGCCAGCAGCCAAGGACTGCCGCCAGGGTCCTACGCCTACGAGCAGTACTTC
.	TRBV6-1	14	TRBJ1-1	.	CASSEQGSYTEAFF	TGTGCCAGCAGCGAACAGGGTTCGTACACTGAAGCTTTCTTT
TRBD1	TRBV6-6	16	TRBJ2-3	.	CASSYYPGQGTDTQYF	TGTGCCAGCAGTTACTACCCAGGACAGGGCACAGATACGCAGTATTTT
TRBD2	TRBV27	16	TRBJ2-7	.	CASSSWTSGSKYEQYF	TGTGCCAGCAGTTCCTGGACTAGCGGGAGCAAGTACGAGCAGTACTTC
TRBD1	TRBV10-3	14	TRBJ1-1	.	CAISPTGVNTEAFF	TGTGCCATCAGCCCGACAGGGGTGAACACTGAAGCTTTCTTT
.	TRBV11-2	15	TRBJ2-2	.	CASSLVAGVAGELFF	TGTGCCAGCAGCTTAGTGGCAGGGGTAGCCGGGGAGCTGTTTTTT
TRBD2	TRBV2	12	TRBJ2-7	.	CASGTSYYEQYF	TGTGCCAGCGGGACTAGCTACTACGAGCAGTACTTC
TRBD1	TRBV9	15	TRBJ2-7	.	CASSGNWDRSYEQYF	TGTGCCAGCAGCGGGAATTGGGACAGATCCTACGAGCAGTACTTC
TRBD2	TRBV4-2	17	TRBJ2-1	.	CASSQDMGLGGGNEQFF	TGTGCCAGCAGCCAAGATATGGGACTAGGGGGGGGCAATGAGCAGTTCTTC
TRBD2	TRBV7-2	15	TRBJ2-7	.	CASSRSGGGPYEQYF	TGTGCCAGCAGCCGCTCGGGGGGGGGCCCCTACGAGCAGTACTTC
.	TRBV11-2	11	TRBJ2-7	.	CASSGYYEQYF	TGTGCCAGCAGCGGCTACTACGAGCAGTACTTC
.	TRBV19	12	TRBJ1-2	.	CASRAGSYGYTF	TGTGCCAGTAGGGCAGGGTCCTATGGCTACACCTTC
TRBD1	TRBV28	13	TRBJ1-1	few	CASRGTGGTEAFF	TGTGCCAGCCGAGGAACAGGGGGCACTGAAGCTTTCTTT
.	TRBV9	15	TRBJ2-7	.	CASSVGIAGLGEQYF	TGTGCCAGCAGCGTAGGCATCGCGGGGTTGGGCGAGCAGTACTTC